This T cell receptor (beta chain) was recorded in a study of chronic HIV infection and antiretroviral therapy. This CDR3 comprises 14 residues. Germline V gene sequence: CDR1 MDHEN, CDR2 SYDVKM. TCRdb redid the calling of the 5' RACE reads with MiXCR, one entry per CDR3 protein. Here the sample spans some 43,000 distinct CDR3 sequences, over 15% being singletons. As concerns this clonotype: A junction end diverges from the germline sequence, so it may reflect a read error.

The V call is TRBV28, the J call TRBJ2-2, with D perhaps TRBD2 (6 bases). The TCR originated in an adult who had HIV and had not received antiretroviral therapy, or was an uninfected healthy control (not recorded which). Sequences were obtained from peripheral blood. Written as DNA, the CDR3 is TGTGCCAGCGGGGTGGGGCTTTCTACCGGGGGGCTGTTTTTT. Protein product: CASGVGLSTGGLFF.